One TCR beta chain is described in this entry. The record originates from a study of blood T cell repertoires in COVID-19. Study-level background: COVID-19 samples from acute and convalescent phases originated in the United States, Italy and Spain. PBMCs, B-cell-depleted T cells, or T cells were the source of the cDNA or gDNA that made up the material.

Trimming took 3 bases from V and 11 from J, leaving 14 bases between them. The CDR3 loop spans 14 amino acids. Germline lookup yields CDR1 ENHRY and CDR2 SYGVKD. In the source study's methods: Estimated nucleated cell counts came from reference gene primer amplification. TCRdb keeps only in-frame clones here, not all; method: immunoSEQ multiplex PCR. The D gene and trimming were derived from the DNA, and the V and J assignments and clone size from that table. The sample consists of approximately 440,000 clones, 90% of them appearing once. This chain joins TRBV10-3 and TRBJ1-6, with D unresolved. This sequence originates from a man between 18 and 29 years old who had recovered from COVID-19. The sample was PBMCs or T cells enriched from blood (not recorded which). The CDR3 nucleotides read TGTGCCATCAGTGACATAATCCCCAGGACACCCCTCCACTTT. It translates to CAISDIIPRTPLHF.